These T cell receptor beta chains were read from a single sample in a study of blood T cell repertoires in COVID-19. TCRdb's table, derived via immunoSEQ multiplex PCR, lists solely in-frame clones and lacks some. Among approximately 300,000 clones, 85% to 90% were seen once, and the ten largest hold around 10%. Material for sequencing was peripheral blood. All receptors come from a woman under 40 with COVID-19, enrolled during active disease. The CDR3 runs from the conserved cysteine through the conserved F or W. The D gene is left open where the match is weak. Rows may omit the clone size; those that give it use once, few, many or a size class.

j_gene | v_gene | d_gene | abundance | CDR3nt | CDR3aa
TRBJ1-1 | TRBV7-3 | NA | NA | TGTGCCAGCAGCTTTGGGGGCCTCACTGAAGCTTTCTTT | CASSFGGLTEAFF
TRBJ2-6 | TRBV7-8 | TRBD2 | NA | TGTGCCAGCAGCTCGACTAGCGGTTACTCTGGGGCCAACGTCCTGACTTTC | CASSSTSGYSGANVLTF
TRBJ2-5 | TRBV18 | NA | NA | TGTGCCAGCCGAACAGGACAAGAGACCCAGTACTTC | CASRTGQETQYF
TRBJ1-5 | TRBV11-2 | NA | NA | TGTGCCAGCAGCCCCGGACAGAATCAGCCCCAGCATTTT | CASSPGQNQPQHF
TRBJ1-2 | TRBV28 | TRBD1 | NA | TGTGCCAGCAGTCAGACAGGGGTCTATGGCTACACCTTC | CASSQTGVYGYTF
TRBJ2-2 | TRBV28 | TRBD1 | NA | TGTGCCAGCCGGGACAGCGTGAACACCGGGGAGCTGTTTTTT | CASRDSVNTGELFF
TRBJ1-5 | TRBV6-5 | NA | NA | TGTGCCAGCAGTAGACAGGGCAATCAGCCCCAGCATTTT | CASSRQGNQPQHF
TRBJ1-1 | TRBV5-1 | NA | NA | TGCGCCAGCAGCTTGGGTTCTCAGGGCACTGAAGCTTTCTTT | CASSLGSQGTEAFF
TRBJ2-7 | TRBV12-3/TRBV12-4 | NA | few | TGTGCCAGCAGTTTACAGTGGGAGCAGTACTTC | CASSLQWEQYF
TRBJ2-1 | TRBV24-1 | TRBD2 | NA | TGTGCCACCAAAGCGGGAGGGACCAATGAGCAGTTCTTC | CATKAGGTNEQFF
TRBJ2-7 | TRBV19 | TRBD1 | NA | TGTGCCAGTAGCCGGGACAGGCCCCCGGACGAGCAGTACTTC | CASSRDRPPDEQYF
TRBJ2-2 | TRBV9 | TRBD1 | NA | TGTGCCAGCAGCGTGACAGGGGGCAACACCGGGGAGCTGTTTTTT | CASSVTGGNTGELFF
TRBJ2-1 | TRBV4-3 | TRBD2 | NA | TGCGCCAGCAGCCAAGTTCGGGCTAGCGGGCGCTCCTACAATGAGCAGTTCTTC | CASSQVRASGRSYNEQFF
TRBJ2-1 | TRBV5-1 | TRBD1 | once | TGCGCCAGCAGCAACCGACAGGGCACTAGGACGTACAGTGAGCAGTTCTTC | CASSNRQGTRTYSEQFF
TRBJ2-1 | TRBV6-5 | TRBD1 | NA | TGTGCCAGCAGTTCCCTCACAGGGGTTTCCAACAATGAGCAGTTCTTC | CASSSLTGVSNNEQFF
TRBJ2-2 | TRBV7-9 | TRBD1 | NA | TGTGCCAGCAGCTTGGATACAGGGGACGAAAACACCGGGGAGCTGTTTTTT | CASSLDTGDENTGELFF
TRBJ1-1 | TRBV7-9 | TRBD1 | NA | TGTGCCAGCAGCAGAGGACAGGGTTGGACTGAAGCTTTCTTT | CASSRGQGWTEAFF
TRBJ1-2 | TRBV24-1 | TRBD1 | NA | TGTGCCACCAGTGATCACGGGACAGGGGATGGCTACACCTTC | CATSDHGTGDGYTF
TRBJ2-5 | TRBV7-9 | NA | once | TGTGCCAGCAGCTCCAACGCCGGAGGGGAGACCCAGTACTTC | CASSSNAGGETQYF
TRBJ1-2 | TRBV2 | NA | NA | TGTGCCACCAGCCAGGACTTAAGGGTCTATGGCTACACCTTC | CATSQDLRVYGYTF
TRBJ2-7 | TRBV6-5 | NA | once | TGTGCCAGCAGCGCAACTAGCTCCTACGAGCAGTACTTC | CASSATSSYEQYF
TRBJ2-2 | TRBV5-4 | TRBD2 | NA | TGTGCCAGCAGCGGGACTAGCGGATCAACCGGGGAGCTGTTTTTT | CASSGTSGSTGELFF
TRBJ2-7 | TRBV7-8 | NA | NA | TGTGCCAGCAGCCGAGCCATCTACGAGCAGTACTTC | CASSRAIYEQYF
TRBJ2-5 | TRBV29-1 | NA | NA | TGCAGCGTTGACCCTCAAGAGACCCAGTACTTC | CSVDPQETQYF
TRBJ2-1 | TRBV7-3 | TRBD2 | NA | TGTGCCAGCAGCGTCACGGGCGGGAGCTCCTACAATGAGCAGTTCTTC | CASSVTGGSSYNEQFF
TRBJ2-1 | TRBV11-1 | TRBD2 | NA | TGTGCCAGCAGCATTGGACTAGCGGGATCCCATGAGCAGTTCTTC | CASSIGLAGSHEQFF
TRBJ2-1 | TRBV6-4 | NA | NA | TGTGCCAGCAGTGACTGGCAGCGAGGGAGGAATGAGCAGTTCTTC | CASSDWQRGRNEQFF